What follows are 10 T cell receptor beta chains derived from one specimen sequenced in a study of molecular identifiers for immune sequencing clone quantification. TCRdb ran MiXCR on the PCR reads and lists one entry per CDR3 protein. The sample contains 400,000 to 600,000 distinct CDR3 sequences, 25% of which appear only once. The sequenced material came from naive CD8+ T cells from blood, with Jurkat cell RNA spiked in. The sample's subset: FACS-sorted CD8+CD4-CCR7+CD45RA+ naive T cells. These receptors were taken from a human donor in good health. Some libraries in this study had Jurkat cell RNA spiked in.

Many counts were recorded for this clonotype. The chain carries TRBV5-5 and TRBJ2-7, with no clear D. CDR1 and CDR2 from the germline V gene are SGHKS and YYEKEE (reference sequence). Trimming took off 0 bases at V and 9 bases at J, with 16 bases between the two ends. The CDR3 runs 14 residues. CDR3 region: CASSLGVTPWGQYF. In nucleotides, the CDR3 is TGTGCCAGCAGCTTGGGAGTAACCCCATGGGGGCAGTACTTC.

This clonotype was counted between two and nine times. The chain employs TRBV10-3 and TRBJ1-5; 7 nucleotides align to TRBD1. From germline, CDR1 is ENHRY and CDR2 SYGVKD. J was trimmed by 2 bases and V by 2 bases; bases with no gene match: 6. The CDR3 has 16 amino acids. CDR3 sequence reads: CAISEAGGGGNQPQHF. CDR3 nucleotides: TGTGCCATCAGTGAGGCAGGGGGGGGTGGCAATCAGCCCCAGCATTTT.

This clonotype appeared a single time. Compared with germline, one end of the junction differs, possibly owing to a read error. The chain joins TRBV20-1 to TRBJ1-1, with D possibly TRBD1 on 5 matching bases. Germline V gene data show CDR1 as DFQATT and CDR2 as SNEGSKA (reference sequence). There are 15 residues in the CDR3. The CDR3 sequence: CSASPLGGMGSDAFF. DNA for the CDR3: TGCAGTGCTAGCCCCTTGGGGGGAATGGGTTCTGATGCTTTCTTT.

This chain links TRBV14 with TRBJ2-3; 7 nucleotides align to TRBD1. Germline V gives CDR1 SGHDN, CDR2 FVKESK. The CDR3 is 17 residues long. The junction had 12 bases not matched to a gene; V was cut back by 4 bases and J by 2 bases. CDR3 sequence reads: CASSLRPRGQPTDTQYF. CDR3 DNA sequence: TGTGCCAGCAGCCTCAGACCCCGGGGACAGCCCACAGATACGCAGTATTTT.

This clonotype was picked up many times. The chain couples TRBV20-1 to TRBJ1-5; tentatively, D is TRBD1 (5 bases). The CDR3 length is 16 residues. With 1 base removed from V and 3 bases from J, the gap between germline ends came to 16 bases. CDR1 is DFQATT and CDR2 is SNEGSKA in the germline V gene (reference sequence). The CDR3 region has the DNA TGCAGTGCTAGAGGTAGGGGCACTGGAAACAATCAGCCCCAGCATTTT. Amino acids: CSARGRGTGNNQPQHF.

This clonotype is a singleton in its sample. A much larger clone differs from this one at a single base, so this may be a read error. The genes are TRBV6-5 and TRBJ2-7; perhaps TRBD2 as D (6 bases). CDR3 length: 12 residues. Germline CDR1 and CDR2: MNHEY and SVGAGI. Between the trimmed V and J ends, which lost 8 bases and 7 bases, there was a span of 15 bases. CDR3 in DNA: TGTGCCAGCTGGACTAACGGGGAAGAGCAGTACTTC. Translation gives CASWTNGEEQYF.

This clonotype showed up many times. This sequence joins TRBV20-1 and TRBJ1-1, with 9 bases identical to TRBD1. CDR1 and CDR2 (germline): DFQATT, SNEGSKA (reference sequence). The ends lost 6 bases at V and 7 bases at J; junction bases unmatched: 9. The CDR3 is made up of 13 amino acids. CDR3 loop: CSARDRVMVEAFF. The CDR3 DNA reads TGCAGTGCCAGGGACAGGGTCATGGTTGAAGCTTTCTTT.

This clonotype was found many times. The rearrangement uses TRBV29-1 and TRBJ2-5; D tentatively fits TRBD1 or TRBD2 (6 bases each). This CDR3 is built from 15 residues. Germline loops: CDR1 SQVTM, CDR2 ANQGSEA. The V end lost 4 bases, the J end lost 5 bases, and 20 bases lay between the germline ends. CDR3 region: CSVVGWGALGETQYF. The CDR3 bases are TGCAGCGTTGTAGGATGGGGGGCGCTTGGCGAGACCCAGTACTTC.

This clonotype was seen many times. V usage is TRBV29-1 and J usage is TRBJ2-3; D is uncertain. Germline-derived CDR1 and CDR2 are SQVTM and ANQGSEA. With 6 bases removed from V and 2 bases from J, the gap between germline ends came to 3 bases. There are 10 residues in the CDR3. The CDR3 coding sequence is TGCAGCGTCACCACAGATACGCAGTATTTT. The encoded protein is CSVTTDTQYF.

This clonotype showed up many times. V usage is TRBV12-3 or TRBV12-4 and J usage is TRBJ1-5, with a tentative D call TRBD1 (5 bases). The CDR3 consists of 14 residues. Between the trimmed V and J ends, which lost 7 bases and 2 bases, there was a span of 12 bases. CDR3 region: CASTQTGGNQPQHF. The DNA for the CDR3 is TGTGCCAGCACCCAAACAGGAGGCAATCAGCCCCAGCATTTT.